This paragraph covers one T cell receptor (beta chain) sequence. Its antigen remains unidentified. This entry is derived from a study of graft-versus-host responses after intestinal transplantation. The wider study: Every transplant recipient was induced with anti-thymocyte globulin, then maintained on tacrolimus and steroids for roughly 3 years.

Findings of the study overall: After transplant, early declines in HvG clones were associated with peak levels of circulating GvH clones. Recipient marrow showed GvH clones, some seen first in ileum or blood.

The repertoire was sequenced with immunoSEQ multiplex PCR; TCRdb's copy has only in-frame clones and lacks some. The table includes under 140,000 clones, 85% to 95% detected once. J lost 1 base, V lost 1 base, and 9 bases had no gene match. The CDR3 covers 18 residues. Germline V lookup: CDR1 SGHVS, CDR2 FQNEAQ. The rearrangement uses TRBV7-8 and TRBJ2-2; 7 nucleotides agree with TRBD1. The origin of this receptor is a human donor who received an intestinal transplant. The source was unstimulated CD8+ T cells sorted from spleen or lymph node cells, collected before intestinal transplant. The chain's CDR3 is CASSLEMIRGRNTGELFF. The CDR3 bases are TGTGCCAGCAGCTTAGAGATGATTAGGGGGCGGAACACCGGGGAGCTGTTTTTT.